Described below is a single TCR beta chain sequence and its context. Its antigen is unknown. The source of the sample is a study of T cell repertoires in cytomegalovirus infection. Overall study context: TCR beta signatures that were public indicated CMV infection and matching HLA type.

One entry per CDR3 protein results from TCRdb running MiXCR on the reads. The table records hundreds of thousands of distinct CDR3 sequences, around 18% of them present only once. Study findings and constraints: Within the response measured ex vivo, HLA-C-restricted CMV-specific TCR beta clonotypes were dominant.

The CDR3 has 15 amino acids. The ends were cut back, 6 bases at V and 2 bases at J, with 18 bases in the middle. CDR1 is DFQATT, CDR2 SNEGSKA, per germline (reference sequence). This TCR came from a human donor in good health (CMV status not recorded). Some clones in this sample may be carry-over from other donors' samples. The chain combines TRBV20-1 with TRBJ2-3, with D possibly TRBD2 on 5 matching bases. The sequencing sample was made of PBMCs. The CDR3 DNA reads as TGCAGTGCGACCCCCGGAGCGGAAATCACAGATACGCAGTATTTT. It codes for CSATPGAEITDTQYF.